This T cell receptor (beta chain) appears in the sequencing data of a study of blood T cell repertoires in COVID-19. Study-wide background: Samples came from the United States, Italy and Spain, spanning acute and convalescent COVID-19.

Data came from immunoSEQ multiplex PCR; TCRdb stores just in-frame clones and leaves some out. The sample includes roughly 300,000 clones, 80% to 90% of them seen just once. Germline V gene lookup returns CDR1 LNHDA and CDR2 SQIVND (reference sequence). The ends lost 3 bases at V and 7 bases at J; junction bases unmatched: 11. There are 17 residues in the CDR3. V gene TRBV19 combines with J gene TRBJ2-1; 11 nucleotides line up with TRBD2. Sample: PBMCs or T cells enriched from blood (not recorded which). The sequence derives from a middle-aged woman with acute COVID-19. CDR3 nucleotide sequence: TGTGCCAGTAGTATCTACTTAAGGGCTAGCGGGGGGAATGAGCAGTTCTTC. It is translated as CASSIYLRASGGNEQFF.